This TCR beta chain was identified during a study of OX40 agonist ivuxolimab in advanced cancers. Libraries were prepared by immunoSEQ multiplex PCR; TCRdb keeps only in-frame clonotypes and omits some of them. The profile covers tens of thousands of clones, with roughly 91% appearing a single time and about 0.3% taken by the ten largest. Study-level findings and limits: Certain nonresponding patients likewise had low normalized T-cell clonal expansion.

The germline gives CDR1 SGHDT, CDR2 YYEEEE. V shed 2 bases and J shed 3 bases, with 15 bases lying between them. The CDR3 length is 15 residues. This clone came up a few times. No antigen is known for it. The sequencing here drew on CD4+ or CD8+ T cells sorted from blood, taken in a trial of the OX40 agonist ivuxolimab. This chain joins TRBV5-6 and TRBJ2-7, with D possibly matching TRBD2 (7 bases). This clonotype was sampled from an adult with an advanced solid tumor such as melanoma, head and neck, liver or kidney cancer. CDR3 sequence reads: CASSFYRGGGYEQYF. The CDR3, as DNA: TGTGCCAGCAGCTTTTACCGGGGAGGGGGCTACGAGCAGTACTTC.